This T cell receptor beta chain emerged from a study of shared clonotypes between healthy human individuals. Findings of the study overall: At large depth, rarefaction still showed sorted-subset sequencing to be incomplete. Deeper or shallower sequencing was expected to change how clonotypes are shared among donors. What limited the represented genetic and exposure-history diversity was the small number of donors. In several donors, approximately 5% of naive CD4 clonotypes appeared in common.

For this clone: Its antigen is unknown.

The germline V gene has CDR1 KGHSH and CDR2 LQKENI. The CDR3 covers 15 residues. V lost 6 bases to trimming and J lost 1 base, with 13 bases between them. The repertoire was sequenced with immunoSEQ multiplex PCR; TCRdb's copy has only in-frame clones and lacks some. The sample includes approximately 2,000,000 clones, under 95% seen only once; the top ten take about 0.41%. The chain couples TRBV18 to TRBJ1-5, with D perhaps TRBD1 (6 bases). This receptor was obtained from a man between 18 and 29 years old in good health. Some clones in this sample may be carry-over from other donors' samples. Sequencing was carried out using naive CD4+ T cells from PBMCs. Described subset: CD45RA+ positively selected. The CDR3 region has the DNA TGTGCCAGCTCCCTCCTAGGGGGGAGCAATCAGCCCCAGCATTTT. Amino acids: CASSLLGGSNQPQHF.